This TCR beta chain was documented in a study of beta chain features in type 1 diabetes. The V end lost 4 bases, the J end lost 1 base, and 8 bases lay between the germline ends. From germline, CDR1 is SGHRS and CDR2 YFSETQ. The CDR3 runs to 14 residues. CD45RO/CCR7/CD25/CD127/CD95/CD27 separated CD4+ naive, central memory, regulatory and stem cell-like memory cells by sorting. Without exception, sorted populations had purity beyond 98%. As to this clone: Its specificity is not known. Within the sample, other DNA sequences also encode this same CDR3.

Investigators reverse transcribed all isolated RNA, so they sequenced expressed TCRB transcripts. Using immunoSEQ multiplex PCR, the repertoire was profiled, and TCRdb retains in-frame clones only, with some absent. This sample has about 640,000 clones; under 15% occur once, and the top ten carry 0.095% to 0.15%. General observations from the study: In every one of the four CD4+ subsets, TCRB CDR3s were moderately but significantly shorter in Type 1 diabetes patients. PCR might preferentially amplify shorter templates, equally in patients and controls.

The receptor's source is a man aged 25 to 40 with type 1 diabetes. Sample: naive CD4+ T cells from blood. J is TRBJ2-2 and V is TRBV5-1; D is perhaps TRBD2 (6 bases). CDR3 DNA: TGCGCCAGCAGCCTGGGACTGAACACCGGGGAGCTGTTTTTT. Translated, it gives CASSLGLNTGELFF.